This TCR beta chain was captured by sequencing in a study of shared clonotypes between healthy human individuals. TCRdb's table, derived via immunoSEQ multiplex PCR, lists solely in-frame clones and lacks some. This sample carries approximately 2,000,000 clones, 85% to 95% of them seen once, and the ten largest clones take roughly 0.34%. The CDR3 runs to 13 residues. CDR1 is SGHDN, CDR2 FVKESK, per germline. Trimming removed 0 bases at V and 7 bases at J, with 10 bases between. This rearrangement joins TRBV14 to TRBJ2-7; D not certain. The sequenced sample was naive CD4+ T cells from PBMCs. The sample's subset: CD45RA+ positively selected. The TCR sequence derives from a man aged 18 to 30 in good health. Some clones in this sample may be carry-over from other donors' samples. CDR3 in amino acids: CASSQDPQREQYF. CDR3 DNA: TGTGCCAGCAGCCAAGATCCACAGAGGGAGCAGTACTTC.